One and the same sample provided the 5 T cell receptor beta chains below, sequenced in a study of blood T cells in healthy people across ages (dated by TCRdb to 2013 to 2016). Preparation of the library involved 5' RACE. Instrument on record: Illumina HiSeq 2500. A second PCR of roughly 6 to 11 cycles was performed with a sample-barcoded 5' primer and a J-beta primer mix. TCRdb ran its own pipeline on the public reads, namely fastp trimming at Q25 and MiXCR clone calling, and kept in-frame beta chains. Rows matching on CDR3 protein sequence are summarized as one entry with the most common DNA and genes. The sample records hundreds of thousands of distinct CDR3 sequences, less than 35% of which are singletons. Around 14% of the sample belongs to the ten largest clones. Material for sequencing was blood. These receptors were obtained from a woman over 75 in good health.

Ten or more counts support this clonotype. CDR3 region: CSSVSQGGSTYEQYF. The CDR3 DNA follows: TGCAGCTCGGTATCACAGGGAGGTTCGACCTACGAGCAGTACTTC. This chain links TRBV20-1 with TRBJ2-7, with D possibly called TRBD1 or TRBD2 (6 bases each). Germline CDR1 and CDR2: DFQATT and SNEGSKA (reference sequence). This CDR3 comprises 15 residues.

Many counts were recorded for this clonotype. In DNA, the CDR3 is TGCAGTGCTAGAAGAGGGTATCAAGAGACCCAGTACTTC. Amino acids: CSARRGYQETQYF. The chain couples TRBV20-1 to TRBJ2-5; possible D gene TRBD2, 5 bases. The length of the CDR3 is 13 residues. The V gene's germline CDR1 is DFQATT and CDR2 SNEGSKA (reference sequence). Trimming cost V 2 bases and J 2 bases, with 9 bases left between them.

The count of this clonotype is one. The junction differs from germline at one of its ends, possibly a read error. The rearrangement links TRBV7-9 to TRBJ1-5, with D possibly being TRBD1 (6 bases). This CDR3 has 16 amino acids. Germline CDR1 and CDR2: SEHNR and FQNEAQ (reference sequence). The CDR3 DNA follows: TGTGCCAGCATCTTAGCCGGGACAAATATGAATCAGCCCCAGCATTTT. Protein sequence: CASILAGTNMNQPQHF. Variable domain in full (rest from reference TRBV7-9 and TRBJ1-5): DTGVSQNPRHKITKRGQNVTFRCDPISEHNRLYWYRQTLGQGPEFLTYFQNEAQLEKSRLLSDRFSAERPKGSFSTLEIQRTEQGDSAMYLCASILAGTNMNQPQHFGDGTRLSIL.

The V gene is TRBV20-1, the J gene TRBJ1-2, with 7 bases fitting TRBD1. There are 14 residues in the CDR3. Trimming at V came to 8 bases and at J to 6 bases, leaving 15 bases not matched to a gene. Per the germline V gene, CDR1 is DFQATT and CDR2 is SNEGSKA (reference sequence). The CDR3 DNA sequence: TGCAGTCCTGCGGGGCGACAGGGTCGAGATGGCTACACCTTC. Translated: CSPAGRQGRDGYTF.

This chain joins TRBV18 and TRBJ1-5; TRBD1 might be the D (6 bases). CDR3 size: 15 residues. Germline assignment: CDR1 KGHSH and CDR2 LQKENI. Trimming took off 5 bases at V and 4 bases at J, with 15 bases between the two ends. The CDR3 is CASSTGTNLNQPQHF. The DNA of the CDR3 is TGTGCCAGCTCAACCGGGACAAACTTAAATCAGCCCCAGCATTTT. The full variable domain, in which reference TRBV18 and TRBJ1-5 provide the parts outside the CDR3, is NAGVMQNPRHLVRRRGQEARLRCSPMKGHSHVYWYRQLPEEGLKFMVYLQKENIIDESGMPKERFSAEFPKEGPSILRIQQVVRGDSAAYFCASSTGTNLNQPQHFGDGTRLSIL.